This T cell receptor beta chain was sequenced during a study of T cell repertoires in cytomegalovirus infection. Study observations and caveats: The cumulative frequency of public TCR beta families distinguished individuals who carried CMV together with the relevant HLA.

The CDR3 extends over 17 amino acids. Deletions cut 6 bases from V and 6 bases from J, with 24 bases between. Germline CDR1 reads MNHNS; CDR2 reads SASEGT. This clonotype was counted a few times. Its antigen remains unidentified. TCRdb re-called the reads with MiXCR, one entry per CDR3 protein. The data contain a few hundred thousand distinct CDR3 sequences, more than 20% of them seen just once; the ten biggest clones take up 13%. The material sequenced was PBMCs. The clonotype was recovered from a human donor in good health (CMV status not recorded). Some clones in this sample may be carry-over from other donors' samples. V gene TRBV6-1 combines with J gene TRBJ2-1; tentative D call: TRBD1 (8 bases). As DNA, the CDR3 is TGTGCCAGCAGGCCATTGGGGGACTATACAGGGGGCAATGAGCAGTTCTTC. Its protein product is CASRPLGDYTGGNEQFF.